This T cell receptor (beta chain) was sequenced for a study of blood T cell repertoires in COVID-19. Study as a whole: Italy, Spain and the United States were the sources of the convalescent and acute COVID-19 samples. Nucleic acid was either cDNA or gDNA, and it came from T cells, B-cell-depleted T cells, or PBMCs.

The CDR3 is 13 amino acids. Trimming removed 6 bases at V and 0 bases at J, with 11 bases between. CDR1 and CDR2 (germline): SQVTM, ANQGSEA. As processed by the authors: Nucleated cell counts were estimated from reference gene primer amplification. Clones were sequenced by immunoSEQ multiplex PCR, and TCRdb holds only the in-frame ones, with some missing. That table is the source of V, J and clone size, and D and trimming were worked out from the DNA. This table has roughly 300,000 clones, approximately 85% appearing once. Source material: peripheral blood. The chain is built from TRBV29-1 and TRBJ1-1, with D possibly being TRBD1 (6 bases). The clonotype comes from a human donor in a cohort sampled during active COVID-19. DNA of the CDR3: TGCAGCGTCAACAGGGAGATGAACACTGAAGCTTTCTTT. The encoded protein is CSVNREMNTEAFF.